This T cell receptor (beta chain) comes out of a study of cytomegalovirus exposure and HLA in healthy donors. Both 60 Vbeta primers and 13 Jbeta primers went into the PCR. Profiled with immunoSEQ multiplex PCR; TCRdb holds only in-frame clones, not every one. The sample holds 160,000 or so clones, around 80% seen once. Points on this clone: Antigen specificity is unknown.

General observations from the study: In all likelihood, a cluster of highly shared sequence variants was a sequencing artifact. Being productive about 87% or about 30% of the time was typical of most TCR beta V segments in an earlier analysis.

This receptor was identified in a male donor in good health and CMV-seronegative. Sample: PBMCs.

As DNA, the CDR3 is TGCGCCAGCAGTTCCCTCGCAGGGGGCTATGGCTACACCTTC. Its protein product is CASSSLAGGYGYTF. The J gene is TRBJ1-2, the V gene TRBV4-1; 7 nucleotides align to TRBD1. The V and J ends lost 6 bases and 4 bases, in that order; junction bases with no gene match: 8. CDR1 is MGHRA and CDR2 is YSYEKL in the germline V gene. This CDR3 has 14 residues.